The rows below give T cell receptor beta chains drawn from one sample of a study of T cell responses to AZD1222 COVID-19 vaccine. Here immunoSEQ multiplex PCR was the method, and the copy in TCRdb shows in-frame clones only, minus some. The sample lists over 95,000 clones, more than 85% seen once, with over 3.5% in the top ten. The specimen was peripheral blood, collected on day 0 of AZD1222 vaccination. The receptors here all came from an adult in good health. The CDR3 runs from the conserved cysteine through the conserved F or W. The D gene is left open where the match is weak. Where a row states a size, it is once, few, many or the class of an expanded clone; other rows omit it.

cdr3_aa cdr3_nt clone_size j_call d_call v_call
CASSLGAAQGNQPQHF TGTGCCAGCAGCTTAGGGGCTGCGCAAGGCAATCAGCCCCAGCATTTT . TRBJ1-5 . TRBV7-9
CASSLEDRRLTGELFF TGTGCCAGCAGCTTAGAAGACAGAAGACTCACCGGGGAGCTGTTTTTT . TRBJ2-2 . TRBV7-9
CASSLSFVASLAGQETQYF TGTGCCAGCAGCTTAAGTTTTGTGGCGTCTCTAGCGGGGCAAGAGACCCAGTACTTC . TRBJ2-5 TRBD2 TRBV11-2
CASSEAGANNQPQHF TGTGCCAGCAGTGAGGCCGGGGCGAACAATCAGCCCCAGCATTTT . TRBJ1-5 . TRBV2
CASSYSTTGASELFF TGTGCCAGCAGTTACTCCACGACAGGGGCGTCGGAACTGTTTTTT once TRBJ1-4 TRBD1 TRBV6-5
CAWSRDSATDGYTF TGTGCCTGGAGCCGGGACAGCGCCACCGATGGCTACACCTTC . TRBJ1-2 TRBD1 TRBV30
CASSPPFVSKTGSYEQYF TGTGCCAGCTCACCACCCTTTGTAAGCAAGACAGGGTCCTACGAGCAGTACTTC . TRBJ2-7 TRBD1 TRBV18
CSADRGTDTQYF TGCAGCGCCGACAGGGGGACAGATACGCAGTATTTT . TRBJ2-3 TRBD1 TRBV29-1
CASSPPRGLAGYTF TGTGCCAGCAGCCCTCCCCGTGGTTTGGCTGGCTACACCTTC . TRBJ1-2 . TRBV4-2
CASSRERDRPYSNQPQHF TGCGCCAGCAGTCGCGAACGGGACAGGCCTTATAGCAATCAGCCCCAGCATTTT . TRBJ1-5 TRBD1 TRBV23-1
CASKRGGTNEKLFF TGTGCCAGCAAGCGAGGGGGCACTAATGAAAAACTGTTTTTT . TRBJ1-4 TRBD1 TRBV18
CASSGGGSVLEDTQYF TGTGCCAGCAGTGGTGGGGGCAGCGTGTTAGAAGATACGCAGTATTTT . TRBJ2-3 . TRBV28
CASSPLTGSYEQYF TGTGCCAGTAGTCCCCTAACAGGCTCCTACGAGCAGTACTTC . TRBJ2-7 . TRBV19
CASSLDRMNTEAFF TGTGCCAGCAGCCTCGACAGGATGAACACTGAAGCTTTCTTT . TRBJ1-1 . TRBV7-3
CASSLRGMTEAFF TGTGCCAGCAGTTTAAGGGGAATGACTGAAGCTTTCTTT . TRBJ1-1 . TRBV27
CASSAALGQGYASGQPQHF TGTGCCAGCAGTGCGGCTCTGGGACAGGGGTATGCCTCCGGTCAGCCCCAGCATTTT . TRBJ1-5 TRBD1 TRBV6-1
CASSDGRDRVSEQYF TGTGCCAGCAGCGACGGCCGGGACAGGGTATCCGAGCAGTACTTC . TRBJ2-7 TRBD1 TRBV9
CATSEPRGYGYTF TGTGCCACCAGTGAACCCAGGGGGTATGGCTACACCTTC . TRBJ1-2 TRBD1 TRBV24-1
CASGLDSTEAFF TGCGCCAGCGGCCTAGACAGCACTGAAGCTTTCTTT . TRBJ1-1 . TRBV5-1
CASRTPSTDTQYF TGTGCCAGTAGAACCCCTAGCACAGATACGCAGTATTTT . TRBJ2-3 . TRBV19
CSVSRTRTSYEQYF TGCAGCGTTTCCCGGACGAGGACCTCCTACGAGCAGTACTTC . TRBJ2-7 . TRBV29-1
CASSQRRGEGGNEKLFF TGCGCCAGCAGCCAACGCAGGGGAGAAGGCGGTAATGAAAAACTGTTTTTT . TRBJ1-4 . TRBV4-1
CAWIPWSADTEAFF TGTGCCTGGATCCCGTGGTCAGCTGACACTGAAGCTTTCTTT . TRBJ1-1 . TRBV30
CASSLIADTQYF TGTGCCAGCAGCCTCATTGCGGATACGCAGTATTTT few TRBJ2-3 . TRBV7-2
CASSFNRLNRVGNEKLFF TGTGCCAGCAGTTTCAACCGCTTAAACAGGGTCGGTAACGAAAAACTGTTTTTT . TRBJ1-4 . TRBV6-2/TRBV6-3
CASSLAGGQETQYF TGTGCCAGTTCCCTAGCGGGGGGCCAAGAGACCCAGTACTTC . TRBJ2-5 TRBD2 TRBV7-8
CAWSQGQGLSYNEQFF TGTGCCTGGAGTCAGGGACAGGGCCTTTCCTACAATGAGCAGTTCTTC . TRBJ2-1 TRBD1 TRBV30
CASASPGRPQHF TGTGCCAGCGCCAGTCCCGGGAGGCCCCAGCATTTT . TRBJ1-5 . TRBV28
CASSLSSRGTDGYTF TGTGCCAGCAGCTTAAGTTCCAGGGGAACGGATGGCTACACCTTC . TRBJ1-2 . TRBV7-3
CASSSTRQRYEQYF TGTGCCAGCAGCTCTACCAGACAGAGATACGAGCAGTACTTC . TRBJ2-7 . TRBV7-2
CASSSSGTGNTEAFF TGTGCCAGCAGCTCCTCCGGGACGGGGAACACTGAAGCTTTCTTT . TRBJ1-1 . TRBV11-3
CASSPDRAGETQYF TGTGCCAGCAGTCCGGACAGGGCGGGAGAGACCCAGTACTTC . TRBJ2-5 TRBD1 TRBV2
CASSHGQGGTDTQYF TGTGCCAGCAGCCATGGACAGGGGGGAACAGATACGCAGTATTTT . TRBJ2-3 TRBD1 TRBV3-1/TRBV3-2
CAWSTGRGGRTGELFF TGTGCCTGGAGTACAGGTCGGGGGGGCCGAACCGGGGAGCTGTTTTTT . TRBJ2-2 TRBD2 TRBV30
CASTWDRDFTGYTF TGTGCCAGCACCTGGGACAGGGACTTTACTGGCTACACCTTC . TRBJ1-2 TRBD1 TRBV9
CASRRRTDEETQYF TGTGCCAGCAGACGCCGGACAGATGAAGAGACCCAGTACTTC . TRBJ2-5 . TRBV6-5
CASSPRTSQAYEQYF TGTGCCAGCAGCCCGAGGACCTCGCAGGCCTACGAGCAGTACTTC few TRBJ2-7 . TRBV7-9
CATEQSYEQYF TGTGCCACGGAACAGTCCTACGAGCAGTACTTC . TRBJ2-7 . TRBV10-3
CASSPIGAGPLTNYGYTF TGTGCCAGCAGCCCGATAGGGGCAGGACCCCTTACTAACTATGGCTACACCTTC . TRBJ1-2 . TRBV3-1/TRBV3-2
CASSPGQRNSGANVLTF TGTGCCAGCAGCCCGGGACAGAGGAACTCTGGGGCCAACGTCCTGACTTTC . TRBJ2-6 TRBD1 TRBV11-3
CASSMGHYGPYEQYF TGTGCCAGTAGTATGGGGCACTACGGCCCCTACGAGCAGTACTTC . TRBJ2-7 . TRBV19
CASSTLRPGVGSGYTF TGTGCCAGTAGTACCCTCCGCCCAGGGGTAGGGTCTGGCTACACCTTC . TRBJ1-2 . TRBV19
CASSLAPLAGLAYEQYF TGCGCCAGCAGCTTGGCCCCACTAGCGGGGCTTGCCTACGAGCAGTACTTC . TRBJ2-7 TRBD2 TRBV5-1
CASRDSNTEAFF TGTGCCAGTAGAGACAGCAACACTGAAGCTTTCTTT . TRBJ1-1 . TRBV19
CASSAPGLAGVVEQFF TGCGCCAGCAGCGCGCCGGGACTAGCGGGGGTAGTTGAGCAGTTCTTC few TRBJ2-1 TRBD2 TRBV5-1
CASTQTGHQYF TGTGCCAGCACCCAAACGGGACATCAGTACTTC . TRBJ2-7 . TRBV6-5
CASSLGQGYETQYF TGTGCCAGCAGCCTCGGACAGGGATACGAGACCCAGTACTTC . TRBJ2-5 TRBD1 TRBV6-2/TRBV6-3
CASSQDTNSLETQYF TGCGCCAGCAGCCAAGATACGAACTCCTTAGAGACCCAGTACTTC . TRBJ2-5 . TRBV4-1
CASRTRRQNNEQFF TGTGCCAGTAGGACCCGCCGACAAAACAATGAGCAGTTCTTC . TRBJ2-1 . TRBV19
CASSQVSGGQSYNEQFF TGTGCCAGCAGCCAAGTCAGCGGGGGCCAATCCTACAATGAGCAGTTCTTC . TRBJ2-1 TRBD2 TRBV4-2
CASSPHLNSPLHF TGTGCCAGCTCACCACATCTTAATTCACCCCTCCACTTT . TRBJ1-6 . TRBV18
CAVSGRQPEKLFF TGTGCCGTTTCGGGACGCCAACCTGAAAAACTGTTTTTT . TRBJ1-4 . TRBV12-3/TRBV12-4
CASSIDGTGNTEAFF TGCGCCAGCAGCATCGACGGGACGGGCAACACTGAAGCTTTCTTT . TRBJ1-1 . TRBV5-1